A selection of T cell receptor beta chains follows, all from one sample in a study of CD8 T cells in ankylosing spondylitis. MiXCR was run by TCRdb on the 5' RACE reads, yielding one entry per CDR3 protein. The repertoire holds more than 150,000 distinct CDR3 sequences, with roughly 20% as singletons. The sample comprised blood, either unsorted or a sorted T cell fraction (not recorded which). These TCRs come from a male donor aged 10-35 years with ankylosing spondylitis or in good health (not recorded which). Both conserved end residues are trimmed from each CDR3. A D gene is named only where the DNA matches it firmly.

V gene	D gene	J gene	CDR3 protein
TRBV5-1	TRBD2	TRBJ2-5	ASSFQTSGQETQY
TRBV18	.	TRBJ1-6	ASSPKQGEASPLH
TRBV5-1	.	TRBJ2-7	ASSPEYQLRAYEQY
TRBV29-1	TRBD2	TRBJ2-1	SCPSGLAGNEQF
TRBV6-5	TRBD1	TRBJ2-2	ASSLNRGPNTGELF
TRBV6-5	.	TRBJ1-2	ASKGPTSRGYT
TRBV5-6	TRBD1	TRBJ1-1	ASRGPGQGDRNTEAF
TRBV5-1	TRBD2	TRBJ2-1	ASSWGSSGSDEQF
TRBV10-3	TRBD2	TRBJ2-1	AISETSGSGYEQF
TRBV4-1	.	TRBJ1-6	ASSQDASPLH
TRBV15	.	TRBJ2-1	ATSRGNNEQF
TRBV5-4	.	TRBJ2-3	ASSLDLSDTDTQY
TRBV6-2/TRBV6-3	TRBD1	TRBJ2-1	ASSYSSGTDWF
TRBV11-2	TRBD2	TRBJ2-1	ASSLDSLGLAGGVEQF
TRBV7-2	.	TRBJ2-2	ASSLRVRRTTTGELF
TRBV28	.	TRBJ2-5	ASSPPGDEETQY
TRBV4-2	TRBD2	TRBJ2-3	ASSQDRLAGQSTDTQY
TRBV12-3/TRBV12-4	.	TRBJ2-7	ASREISSYEQY
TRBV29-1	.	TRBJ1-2	SVAALAGAGGYT
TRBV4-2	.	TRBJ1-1	ASSQDPRERGNTEAF
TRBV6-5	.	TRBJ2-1	ASSYGRFYNEQF
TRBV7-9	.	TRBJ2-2	ASSSTGNTGELF
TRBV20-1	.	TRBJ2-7	SAPTSSYEQY
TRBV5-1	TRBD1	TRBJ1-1	ASLSRGRRTEAF
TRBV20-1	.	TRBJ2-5	SARYPSRWEETQY
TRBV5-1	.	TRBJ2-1	ASSAADSSYNEQF